Only a few counts were recorded for the clone carrying this T cell receptor beta chain. What it recognizes is unknown. The CDR3 covers 15 residues. V shed 5 bases and J shed 5 bases, with 16 bases lying between them. Germline CDR1 and CDR2: LNHDA and SQIVND (reference sequence). The data derive from a study of shared clonotypes between healthy human individuals. Study-level results: Estimated richness was generally greater in naive than memory subsets. The rarefaction results pointed to incomplete sorted-subset sequencing despite large depth. Sample collection involved blood only; tissue repertoires are likely different.

Method: immunoSEQ multiplex PCR; TCRdb's copy keeps in-frame clones and lacks some. The repertoire holds some 2.3 million clones, with about 92% as singletons. The rearrangement joins TRBV19 to TRBJ1-5; tentative D call: TRBD1 (5 bases). The receptor comes from a man younger than 35 in good health. Some clones in this sample may be carry-over from other donors' samples. Sequencing input: naive CD4+ T cells from PBMCs. The subset is: CD45RA+ positively selected. CDR3 sequence (DNA): TGTGCCAGTAGTGGGGCGTGGCAGCGTTATCAGCCCCAGCATTTT. Its translation is CASSGAWQRYQPQHF. The variable domain in full, with the rest retrieved from reference TRBV19 and TRBJ1-5, is DGGITQSPKYLFRKEGQNVTLSCEQNLNHDAMYWYRQDPGQGLRLIYYSQIVNDFQKGDIAEGYSVSREKKESFPLTVTSAQKNPTAFYLCASSGAWQRYQPQHFGDGTRLSIL.